The following is a T cell receptor beta chain sequence with its context. This clonotype was picked up a small number of times. What this receptor recognizes is not known. It has no much larger one-base neighbor in the sample; base qualities were not kept. The sample is drawn from a study of blood T cells in healthy people across ages (dated by TCRdb to 2015 to 2017). Background on the whole study: In model experiments, template switching captured roughly one uniquely barcoded TCR beta cDNA molecule for every two T cells. Using deep sequencing normalized with unique cDNA molecular identifiers, the study measured how TCR beta repertoire diversity changes with age. The study analyzed two additional independent replicas of 1 million unique cDNA reads from the same blood draw for two donors, one aged 18 to 30 and one aged 80 or older. Donors of different ages were randomly distributed across sequencing lanes to avoid experimental bias. Donors were grouped into four age groups: young (average approximately 15 years), middle-aged (over 35), aged (around 62) and long-lived (82). Findings and caveats that apply to the study as a whole: The percentage of naive T cells measured by flow cytometry correlated strongly with observed TCR beta diversity. Since profiling was done on bulk unsorted PBMCs, naive and antigen-experienced compartments could not be conclusively compared. Compared with the aged group, more naive CD4+ T cells, fewer expanded clones and increased TCR diversity were shown by the long-lived group, suggesting age selection. Because donor CMV infection status was unknown, age-related changes in expanded clonotypes were potentially confounded. Estimates of total diversity based on one million sequenced T cells were considered lower bounds and underestimates. Observed TCR beta diversity per million T cells fell roughly linearly with age, and a significant reduction was already apparent by age approximately 40.

In the germline V gene (reference sequence), CDR1 corresponds to SEHNR and CDR2 to FQNEAQ. The CDR3 spans 16 residues, from the cysteine through the phenylalanine. Only the CDR3 DNA is retained, 48 bases long and in frame from the first base. V lost 5 bases and J lost 2 bases, and the count of bases not matched to a germline gene is 7. The roughly 39 donors, aged about 6 to 95 years, were systemically healthy Caucasian individuals from Russia. Each donor gave 8.5 to 10 milliliters of peripheral blood, collected into EDTA-treated Vacutainer tubes. Ficoll-Paque density-gradient centrifugation was used to isolate PBMCs, with at least 6.5 million per sample. Trizol reagent was used to extract total RNA from the PBMCs, yielding at least 6 micrograms per sample. Naive CD45RAhigh/CD27high T cell percentages were measured by flow cytometry on a PBMC aliquot from every donor. The library was built by means of 5' RACE. The sequencing machine was an Illumina HiSeq 2500. A second about 7 to 11 cycle PCR used a sample-barcoded 5' primer and a J-beta primer mix. A template-switch 5' adaptor carrying 12 random nucleotides introduced a unique molecular identifier onto each TCR beta cDNA molecule. Each sample yielded at least 2.5 million CDR3-containing paired-end reads. First-strand cDNA synthesis was performed from all RNA using the Mint cDNA synthesis kit, with priming by a TRBC-specific oligonucleotide. Following uracil-DNA glycosylase treatment, a first 18-cycle PCR with universal primers M1SS and BC2_uni_R was performed on all cDNA. Per the original workflow: For normalization, 1 million high-quality reads were randomly selected from each sample, with every read carrying a distinct molecular identifier. Reads sharing molecular identifiers were discarded rather than binned into consensus sequences. MiTCR, run with a Q25 quality threshold and the strictest error-elimination algorithm, handled CDR3 identification, clonotype clustering and error correction. A nonparametric unseen species model with Euler transformation was used to estimate lower-bound total TCR beta diversity. TCRdb handled the public reads itself, with Q25 trimming in fastp and clone calling in MiXCR, and kept productive beta chains. Each record represents a unique CDR3 protein, reported with the most common genes and DNA among its rows. In this record, the V and J calls reflect TCRdb's handling and not the investigators' own analysis. Here the sample has about 720,000 distinct CDR3 sequences; around a fifth occur a single time. The ten biggest clones cover 22% of the sample.

The sequence is built from TRBV7-9 and TRBJ1-3, with TRBD1 identical over 9 junction bases. Sequencing was done on a sample of blood. This TCR was sampled from a man aged 70-80 years in good health. The CDR3 protein: CASSLKQGAAGNTIYF. The nucleotide sequence reads as follows: TGTGCCAGCAGCCTTAAACAGGGGGCTGCTGGAAACACCATATATTTT.